This T cell receptor (beta chain) was captured by sequencing in a study of cytomegalovirus exposure and HLA in healthy donors (dated by TCRdb to between 2016 and 2019). At the level of the whole study: In an earlier analysis of 587 of the donors, 250 to 300 Gb of sequence data and 100 million or so unique TCR beta sequences from about 179 million T cells were reported. An early release that covered 640 HLA-typed donors contained approximately 300 gigabases of sequencing data and 70 million to 100 million unique TCR sequences. Among the roughly 400 genotyped donors, approximately 77% belonged to the genetic ancestry cluster associated with self-reported Caucasian donors. The study aimed to test whether cataloging public T cell receptors could reveal signatures of past pathogen exposure. The study profiled the T cell repertoires of hundreds of subjects by immunosequencing and related them to cytomegalovirus serostatus. Along with the roughly 670-subject first cohort, a separate validation cohort of more than 90 different subjects was used. To predict cytomegalovirus infection status, the study brought together high-throughput TCR immunosequencing, statistical association of individual TCRs with disease status, and machine learning. To study patterns of TCR occurrence, a later analysis re-analyzed previously published TCR beta repertoires from several hundred donors and added high-resolution HLA genotyping. Rather than using new phenotypic data, the later analysis identified candidate immune exposures from TCR beta sequences and from how often those sequences occurred across donors. An earlier analysis of fewer than 700 of the donors applied high-throughput TCR beta sequencing to assess whether each TCR beta V gene segment acted as functional or pseudogenic. Alongside the repertoire data, information on donor age, sex, ethnicity and CMV serostatus was compiled. In a later genetic analysis, genome-wide SNP genotypes for about three fifths of the roughly 670 donors were used, and that subset was treated as a discovery cohort. Every discovery cohort repertoire had been produced on one sequencing platform. HLA typing included class I and class II loci at four-digit resolution. The number of typed donors differed by locus: roughly 629-640 for A, B, C, DRB1 and DQB1; roughly 510 for DQA1; over 600 for DPA1; and some 470 for DPB1. Roughly 5 DR-DQ haplotypes were handled as single units for association and clustering, since linkage in the cohort was strong. Among around 400 genotyped donors of the cohort, an average of roughly 240,000 unique TCR beta nucleotide sequences were sequenced per donor, 15% to 20% of them non-productive. Here is what the overall study found, with its caveats: Compared with equally common non-associated chains, HLA-associated TCR beta chains in a later analysis were more clonally expanded and had lower generation probabilities. Several of the top co-occurrence clusters appeared to be linked to parvovirus B19, influenza, CMV and Epstein-Barr virus, according to a later analysis. A cluster of highly shared sequence variants was judged likely to be a technical artifact of the sequencing pipeline. In a later genetic analysis, a missense DCLRE1C variant was associated with V-gene and J-gene trimming of TCR beta chains, and the association was replicated in an independent cohort. In vitro tests confirmed that a few of the cytomegalovirus-associated TCR beta chains recognize cytomegalovirus antigens. Assigning TCR associations to individual alleles was difficult when HLA alleles, especially DR and DQ, strongly co-occurred. Only TCR beta chains were sequenced in this cohort, and the absence of alpha or paired-chain data limited detectable features. In a later analysis, 15,000 to 20,000 TCR beta sequences were associated with specific HLA alleles at a false discovery rate of 0.05. According to a later genetic analysis, donors in an Asian-associated ancestry cluster had fewer N-insertions in productive TCRs than the roughly 670-donor mean. CMV serostatus was the only immune exposure information available for the cohort. Most TCR sequences were seen in very few donors, while some public TCRs were found in many individuals. In a later analysis, most CMV-associated TCR beta chains were found to appear HLA-restricted, with HLA associations seemingly driven largely by CMV exposure. Some IMGT-functional V segments, including TRBV6-2 and TRBV6-3, could not be told apart with the 87-base-pair reads, so those segments were excluded. Because HLA typing was unavailable for some donors at each locus, only the typed subset was used in association tests. Broadly in line with IMGT annotations, most TCR beta V segments showed up in productive rearrangements about 87% or about 30% of the time in an earlier analysis of under 700 of the donors. Correlated functional status among segregating V segments might be attributable to linkage disequilibrium, but an unknown experimental factor could not be ruled out. Because counts were too low, 15 to 20 rarely observed V segments, including chromosome 9 orphons, were excluded from the earlier analysis of about 500 of the donors. In the study, around 160 TCR beta chains were listed as associated with cytomegalovirus. Sequencing depth was assumed to be roughly uniform across donors in the presence/absence analyses, though that assumption may not hold. A later analysis found that TCR association rates varied across HLA loci, with DRB1 alleles showing the most associated TCRs and HLA-C alleles the fewest. The classifier was reported to diagnose cytomegalovirus status with high specificity and sensitivity in both the original cohort and the validation cohort. A further reported finding was that TCR beta sequences accurately predicted the HLA-A and HLA-B alleles for most subjects in the first cohort. The authors suggested that the approach could potentially be generalized to other disease states and immunological phenotypes.

Comment on this clone: Which antigen it targets is not known. There are no base qualities to consult, and no much larger clone falls within one base.

Library method: the immunoSEQ multiplex PCR assay. For the multiplex PCR, a mixture combining 60 forward primers for TCR Vbeta segments and 13 reverse primers for TCR Jbeta segments was used. The CDR3 region of rearranged TCR beta genes was amplified from genomic DNA by a multiplex PCR assay. The amplified TCR beta libraries were sequenced on the Illumina HiSeq System as 87-base-pair reads. Concerning the study's data processing: In a later analysis, tens of millions of unique TCR beta chains were counted across the 650 to 700 repertoires, and approximately 9.9 million of these chains were shared by at least two donors. Raw reads were error-corrected and collapsed into unique sequences with a nearest-neighbor algorithm that merged closely related sequences to remove PCR and sequencing errors. To assign V, D and J gene segments, CDR3 sequences were aligned to IMGT reference sequences. For a sequence to be retained, a match of at least six nucleotides to both a V gene segment and a J gene segment was required. Rearrangements were called productive when the CDR3 lacked stop codons and stayed in frame with V and J; all others were non-productive. CDR3 was defined by IMGT convention, running from the second conserved V-encoded cysteine to the conserved J-encoded phenylalanine. In an earlier analysis of roughly 580 of the donors, sequences lacking an unambiguous match to a single V gene segment were excluded. An earlier analysis of fewer than 750 of the donors called V segments functional above 56.7% productive rearrangements and segregating when the between-donor standard deviation exceeded 5%. To diagnose cytomegalovirus status from the catalog of TCR beta chain sequences, a statistical classification framework was built. V and J gene assignment, in a later analysis, came from comparing TCR nucleotide sequences with IMGT/GENE-DB human TR gene sequences. In a later analysis, CDR3 sequences and most-parsimonious VDJ recombination scenarios were assigned using the TCRdist pipeline. In a later analysis, each TCR beta chain was defined by its CDR3 amino acid sequence together with its V-gene family, and reads lacking a unique V-gene family were excluded. To address suspected cross-contamination and a sequencing artifact, a later analysis removed under 600 highly shared, low-generation-probability nucleotide sequences. In a later analysis, a clonal expansion index was calculated for each public chain from normalized within-repertoire ranks of inferred template counts. A later analysis computed generation probabilities with a VDJ recombination model fitted to out-of-frame rearrangements, and checked the results against IGoR. Hypergeometric tests were used in a later analysis to score TCR-TCR, TCR-HLA and TCR-CMV co-occurrence, with a repertoire-size bias correction applied to the TCR pairs. In a later analysis, false discovery rates were estimated by permuting HLA or CMV assignments 20 times. In a later analysis, co-occurring TCRs were grouped with DBSCAN, and TCRdist sequence similarity was added when clustering was performed within HLA-allele-positive subsets. Repertoires with fewer than 30,000 or more than 120,000 public chains were left out of co-occurrence clustering, as were a handful of repertoires with anomalous nucleotide sharing. TCRdb stores this immuneACCESS table with in-frame sequences only. Part of the clones is absent; in the studies checked, under half of the shortfall reflects unresolved V genes, and no reason is known for the rest. For V, J and clone size, that table is used; D and trimming come from the DNA. This sample gives about 180,000 clones in total; roughly 79% of them show up just once. Around 4.7% of the sample goes to the ten largest clones.

The cohort consisted of hundreds of healthy bone marrow donors. Cohort members were all nominally healthy when sampled, although unrecorded immune exposures were likely present. The donor tested CMV seropositive and was one of the 289 seropositive cohort members. Every donor gave a peripheral blood sample, and the peripheral blood mononuclear cells from that sample were used for TCR beta sequencing. The Qiagen DNeasy Blood Extraction Kit was used to extract genomic DNA from the blood cell samples. The germline ends are 10 bases apart after V is trimmed by 3 bases and J by 7 bases. CDR1 and CDR2 are drawn from the germline V gene (reference sequence): DFQATT, SNEGSKA. The CDR3 covers 11 residues, taking in both the cysteine and the phenylalanine. Kept here is only the CDR3 DNA, which spans 33 bases and is read in frame from base 1.

Rearrangement joined TRBV20-1 to TRBJ2-7, with the D segment identity uncertain. Source material: PBMCs. This TCR was sampled from a young woman in good health and CMV-seropositive. The DNA sequence reads TGCAGTGCTAGTTCGTCACGGGAGCAGTACTTC. The translation is CSASSSREQYF.